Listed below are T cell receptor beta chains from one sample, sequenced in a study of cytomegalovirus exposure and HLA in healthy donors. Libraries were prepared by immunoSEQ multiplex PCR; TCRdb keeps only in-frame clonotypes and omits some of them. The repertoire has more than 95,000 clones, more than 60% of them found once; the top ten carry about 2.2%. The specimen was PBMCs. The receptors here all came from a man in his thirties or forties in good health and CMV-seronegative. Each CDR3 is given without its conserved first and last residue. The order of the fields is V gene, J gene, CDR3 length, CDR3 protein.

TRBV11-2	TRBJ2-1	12	ASSQNDRFNEQF
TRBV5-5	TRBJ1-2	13	ASSLNDRVNYGYT
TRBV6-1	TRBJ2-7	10	ASSDFNREPY
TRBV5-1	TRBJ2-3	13	ASSGTSGVMNTQY
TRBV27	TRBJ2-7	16	ASRIPGLAGGKSYEQY
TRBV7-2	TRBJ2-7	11	ASSMRQGYEQY
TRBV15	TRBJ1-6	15	ATSSRTGGNRNSPLH
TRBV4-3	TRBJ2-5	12	ASSFSVGQETQY
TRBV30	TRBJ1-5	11	AWSGTEDQPQH
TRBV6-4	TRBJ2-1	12	ASRSGLAGQVLF
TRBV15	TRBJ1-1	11	ATSSTGNTEAF
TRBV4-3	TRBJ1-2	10	ASSDRVGGYT
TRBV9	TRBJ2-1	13	ASSPGAGGYNEQF
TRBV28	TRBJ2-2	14	ASSLTENSNTGELF
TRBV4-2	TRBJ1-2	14	ASSQDTDRKVYGYT
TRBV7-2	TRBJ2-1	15	ASSSGTRPFSYNEQF
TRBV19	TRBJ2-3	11	ATWGQGTDTQY
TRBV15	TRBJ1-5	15	ATSRDRAGLLNQPQH
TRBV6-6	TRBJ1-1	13	ASRLGTGRNTEAF
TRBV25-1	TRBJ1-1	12	ASSAPGQNTEAF
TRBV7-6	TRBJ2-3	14	ASSRSSGSRADTQY
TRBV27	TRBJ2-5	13	ASSYIGQGEETQY
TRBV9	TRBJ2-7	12	ASSVEDGIYEQY
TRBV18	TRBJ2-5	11	ATQDRVEETQY
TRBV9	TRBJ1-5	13	ASSPFVGSNQPQH
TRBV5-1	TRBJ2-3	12	ASSLDRATDTQY
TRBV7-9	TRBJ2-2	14	ASSSGTGLNTGELF
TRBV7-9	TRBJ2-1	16	ASSLEFQVTSGRGEQF
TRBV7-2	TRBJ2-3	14	ASSLGAGGGTDTQY
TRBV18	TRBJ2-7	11	ASSPQTRGEQY
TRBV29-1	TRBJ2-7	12	SVVGPGTGWEQY
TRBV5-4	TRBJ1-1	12	ASSLVASGSEAF
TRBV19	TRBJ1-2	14	ASSPGTGTPLWGYT
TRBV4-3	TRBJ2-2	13	ASSQTGGGTGELF
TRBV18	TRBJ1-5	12	ASSLDSGNQPQH
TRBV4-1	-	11	ASSPTYSYEQY
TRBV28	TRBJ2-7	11	ASLAGVVDEQY
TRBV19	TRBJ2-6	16	ASNPGLAGISGANVLT
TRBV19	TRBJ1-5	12	ASSIGDSNQPQH
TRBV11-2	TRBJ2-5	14	ASSLGPQTSKETQY
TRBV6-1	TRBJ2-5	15	ASSEARGDRGQETQY